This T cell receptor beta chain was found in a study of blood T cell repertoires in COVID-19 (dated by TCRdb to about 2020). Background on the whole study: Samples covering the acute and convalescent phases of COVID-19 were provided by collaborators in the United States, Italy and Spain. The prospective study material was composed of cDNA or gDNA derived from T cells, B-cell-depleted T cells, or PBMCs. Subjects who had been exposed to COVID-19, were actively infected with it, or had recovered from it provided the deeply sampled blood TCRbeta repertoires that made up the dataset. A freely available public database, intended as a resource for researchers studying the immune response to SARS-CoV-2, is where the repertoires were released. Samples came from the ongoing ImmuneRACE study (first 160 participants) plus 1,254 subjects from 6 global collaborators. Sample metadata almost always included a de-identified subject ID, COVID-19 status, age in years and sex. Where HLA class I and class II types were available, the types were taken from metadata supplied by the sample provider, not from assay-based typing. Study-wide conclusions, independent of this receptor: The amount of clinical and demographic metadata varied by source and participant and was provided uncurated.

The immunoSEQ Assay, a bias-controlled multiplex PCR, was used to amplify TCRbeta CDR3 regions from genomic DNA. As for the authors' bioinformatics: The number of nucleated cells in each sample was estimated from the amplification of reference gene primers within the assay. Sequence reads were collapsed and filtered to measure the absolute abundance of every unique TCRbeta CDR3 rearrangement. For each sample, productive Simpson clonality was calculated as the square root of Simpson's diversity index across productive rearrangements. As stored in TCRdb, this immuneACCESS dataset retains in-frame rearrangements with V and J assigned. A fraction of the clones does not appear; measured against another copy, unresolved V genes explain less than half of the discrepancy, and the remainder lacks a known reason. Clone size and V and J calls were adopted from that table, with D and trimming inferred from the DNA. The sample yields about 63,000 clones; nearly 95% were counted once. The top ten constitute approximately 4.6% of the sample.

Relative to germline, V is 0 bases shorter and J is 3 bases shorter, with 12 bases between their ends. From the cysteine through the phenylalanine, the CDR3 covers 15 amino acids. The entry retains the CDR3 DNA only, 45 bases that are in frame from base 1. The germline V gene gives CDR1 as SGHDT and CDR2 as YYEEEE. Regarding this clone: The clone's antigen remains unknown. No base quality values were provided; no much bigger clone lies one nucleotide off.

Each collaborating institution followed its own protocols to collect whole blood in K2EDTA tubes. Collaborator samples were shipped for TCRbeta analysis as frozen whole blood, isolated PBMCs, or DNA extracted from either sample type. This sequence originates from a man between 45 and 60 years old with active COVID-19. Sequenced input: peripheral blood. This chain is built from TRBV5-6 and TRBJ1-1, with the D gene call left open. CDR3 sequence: CASSLVSRRDTEAFF. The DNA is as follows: TGTGCCAGCAGCTTGGTCTCCAGGCGGGACACTGAAGCTTTCTTT.